This T cell receptor beta chain was sequenced in a study of blood T cell repertoires in COVID-19. Study as a whole: Researchers got acute and convalescent COVID-19 samples from the United States, Italy and Spain. T cells, B-cell-depleted T cells, or PBMCs supplied cDNA or gDNA.

Germline CDR1 is KGHSH and CDR2 is LQKENI. The CDR3 is 14 amino acids. V was clipped by 6 bases and J by 2 bases, with 13 bases between them. Authors' methods: Amplification with reference gene primers provided the estimates of nucleated cell counts. Assay used: immunoSEQ multiplex PCR; TCRdb lists only in-frame clones, some missing. V, J and clone size reflect that table, while D and trimming were determined from the DNA. The sample lists about 23,000 clones, 88% seen once, with about 20% in the top ten. Material: peripheral blood. This clonotype was obtained from a man between 65 and 80 years old in a cohort sampled during active COVID-19. The genes are TRBV18 and TRBJ2-5; D might be TRBD2 (6 bases). In DNA form, the CDR3 reads TGTGCCAGCTCTCGGATAGCGGATCAAGAGACCCAGTACTTC. Protein product: CASSRIADQETQYF.